The clone carrying this TCR beta chain was detected a few times. Its specificity is unknown. The entry originates in a study of early T cells in non-severe SARS-CoV-2 infection. About the research overall: Sequencing targeted bulk RNA from unsorted whole blood, leaving chains unpaired. Overall study results and limits: Matching against VDJdb likely underestimated virus-specific expansions, favoring anti-spike CD8.

The CDR3 is made up of 14 amino acids. The germline V gene encodes CDR1 LNHDA and CDR2 SQIVND (reference sequence). Trimming stripped 11 bases from V and 1 base from J, with 12 bases between. Attachment of unique molecular identifiers to individual cDNA molecules was performed. MiXCR, applied by TCRdb to the 5' RACE reads, yields one record per CDR3 protein. Of 65,000 to 90,000 distinct CDR3 sequences in the sample, roughly an eighth were seen once. Specimen: whole blood. The sequence came from an adult who was a healthcare worker with PCR-confirmed SARS-CoV-2 infection or an uninfected control (not recorded which). The V and J genes are TRBV19 and TRBJ2-6; D may be TRBD2 (6 bases). The CDR3 DNA follows: TGTGCCTGCCTGGGGGGATCTGGGGCCAACGTCCTGACTTTC. This encodes CACLGGSGANVLTF.